Shown below are 10 T cell receptor beta chains from a single sample sequenced in a study of beta chain features in type 1 diabetes. Study observations and caveats: Shorter TCRB CDR3s, moderately but significantly so, were found in Type 1 diabetes patients in all four CD4+ subsets.

The entirety of the isolated RNA underwent reverse transcription, so expressed TCRB transcripts were sequenced. Clones were read by immunoSEQ multiplex PCR, and TCRdb kept only the in-frame ones, dropping some. This sample has approximately 170,000 clones; 6% to 9% occur once, and the top ten carry 0.5%. These TCRs' antigens remain unknown. Sequenced: central memory CD4+ T cells from blood. The receptors were gathered from a man younger than 35 with type 1 diabetes.

The chain carries TRBV6-5 and TRBJ2-5, with 9 bases fitting TRBD2. The CDR3 contains 15 residues. Trimming removed 2 bases from V and 5 bases from J; junction bases left unmatched: 6. CDR1 is MNHEY, CDR2 SVGAGI, per germline. CDR3 region: CASSYLAGGMETQYF. In DNA form, the CDR3 reads TGTGCCAGCAGTTACCTCGCGGGGGGGATGGAGACCCAGTACTTC.

CDR3 sequence: CASSRTSGMQETQYF. CDR3 sequence (DNA): TGTGCCAGCAGCCGGACTAGCGGGATGCAAGAGACCCAGTACTTC. The rearrangement joins TRBV14 to TRBJ2-5; 12 nucleotides match TRBD2. From germline, CDR1 is SGHDN and CDR2 FVKESK. This CDR3 spans 15 amino acids. J lost 2 bases, V lost 4 bases, and 2 bases had no gene match.

The V gene is TRBV5-4, the J gene TRBJ2-1, with 8 positions matching TRBD2. Looked up from germline, CDR1 is SGHNT and CDR2 is YYREEE (reference sequence). The CDR3 is 16 amino acids. After removal of 1 base from V and 0 bases from J, the junction contained 3 bases not matched to a gene. CDR3 sequence reads: CASSLWAGGSYNEQFF. CDR3 nucleotides: TGTGCCAGCAGCTTGTGGGCGGGAGGCTCCTACAATGAGCAGTTCTTC. The full variable domain, rest sourced from reference TRBV5-4 and TRBJ2-1, is ETGVTQSPTHLIKTRGQQVTLRCSSQSGHNTVSWYQQALGQGPQFIFQYYREEENGRGNFPPRFSGLQFPNYSSELNVNALELDDSALYLCASSLWAGGSYNEQFFGPGTRLTVL.

This clone was seen only a few times. This sequence joins TRBV4-2 and TRBJ2-1, with 7 bases aligning to TRBD2. The CDR3 extends over 15 amino acids. Trimming cost V 4 bases and J 7 bases; bases outside gene matches: 10. CDR1 and CDR2 (germline): LGHNA, YNFKEQ. The CDR3 region has the DNA TGTGCCAGCAGCCCCAGGGAGGGTAAGCGAAATGAGCAGTTCTTC. It specifies CASSPREGKRNEQFF.

This clone appeared a few times. This chain joins TRBV2 and TRBJ1-2, with a tentative D call TRBD1 (6 bases). Deletions cut 5 bases from V and 4 bases from J, with 14 bases between. The germline gives CDR1 SNHLY, CDR2 FYNNEI. This CDR3 has 14 amino acids. In DNA, the CDR3 is TGTGCCAGCAGTACCCGGGGGGCCAGCTATGGCTACACCTTC. Translation gives CASSTRGASYGYTF.

This clone was detected a few times. In DNA, the CDR3 is TGTGCCACCTACGGGACAGGGTTTTTCTATGGCTACACCTTC. Protein product: CATYGTGFFYGYTF. The chain uses TRBV5-6 and TRBJ1-2; TRBD1 aligns across 9 bases. CDR1 is SGHDT, CDR2 YYEEEE, per germline. This CDR3 comprises 14 residues. The junction had 10 bases not matched to a gene; V was cut back by 9 bases and J by 4 bases.

The rearrangement links TRBV6-5 to TRBJ1-4, with TRBD1 as a possible D gene (6 bases). CDR3 length: 15 amino acids. Deletions cut 2 bases from V and 5 bases from J, with 12 bases between. CDR1 is MNHEY, CDR2 SVGAGI, per germline. CDR3: CASSYGTTGNEKLFF. The CDR3 bases are TGTGCCAGCAGTTACGGGACTACAGGGAATGAAAAACTGTTTTTT.

The rearrangement links TRBV9 to TRBJ2-1; 8 bases line up with TRBD1. This CDR3 is 15 amino acids long. J lost 9 bases, V lost 3 bases, and 11 bases had no gene match. CDR1 is SGDLS, CDR2 YYNGEE, per germline. The chain's CDR3 is CASSAGGQGFGEQFF. CDR3 nucleotide sequence: TGTGCCAGCAGCGCAGGAGGACAGGGCTTCGGTGAGCAGTTCTTC. The full variable domain, completed using reference TRBV9 and TRBJ2-1, is DSGVTQTPKHLITATGQRVTLRCSPRSGDLSVYWYQQSLDQGLQFLIQYYNGEERAKGNILERFSAQQFPDLHSELNLSSLELGDSALYFCASSAGGQGFGEQFFGPGTRLTVL.

V usage is TRBV4-3 and J usage is TRBJ2-3, with D possibly TRBD2 on 7 matching bases. The CDR3 totals 21 residues. Trimming pared 0 bases from V and 2 bases from J, leaving 27 bases between. Germline values: CDR1 LGHNA, CDR2 YSLEER. The CDR3 loop reads CASSQDPLGEGGISDTDTQYF. Written as DNA, the CDR3 is TGCGCCAGCAGCCAAGATCCCCTCGGGGAGGGGGGGATTTCGGACACAGATACGCAGTATTTT.

Only a few counts were recorded for this clone. The chain has TRBV28 and TRBJ2-3, with 11 bases that match TRBD2. The CDR3 totals 14 residues. Germline V gene sequence: CDR1 MDHEN, CDR2 SYDVKM. Trimming at V came to 9 bases and at J to 3 bases, leaving 5 bases not matched to a gene. The chain's CDR3 is CASKLAGATDTQYF. The CDR3 nucleotides are TGTGCCAGTAAACTAGCGGGAGCAACAGATACGCAGTATTTT. Complete variable domain (other parts from reference TRBV28 and TRBJ2-3): DVKVTQSSRYLVKRTGEKVFLECVQDMDHENMFWYRQDPGLGLRLIYFSYDVKMKEKGDIPEGYSVSREKKERFSLILESASTNQTSMYLCASKLAGATDTQYFGPGTRLTVL.